One sample yielded the 3 T cell receptor beta chains listed below, sequenced in a study of cytomegalovirus exposure and HLA in healthy donors listed by TCRdb under 2017. Library generation was performed with the immunoSEQ multiplex PCR assay. For the multiplex PCR, a mixture combining 60 forward primers for TCR Vbeta segments and 13 reverse primers for TCR Jbeta segments was used. As stored in TCRdb, this immuneACCESS dataset retains in-frame rearrangements with V and J assigned. A fraction of the clones does not appear; measured against another copy, unresolved V genes explain less than half of the discrepancy, and the remainder lacks a known reason. The sample data list some 110,000 clones, and roughly 73% of these were observed just once. Approximately 0.9% of the sample is held by the ten biggest clonotypes. The sequenced sample consisted of PBMCs. The receptors come from a woman in her 30s in good health and CMV-seronegative.

This clone occurred once. The J gene is TRBJ1-1, the V gene TRBV6-5, with a tentative D call TRBD1 (5 bases). From germline, CDR1 is MNHEY and CDR2 SVGAGI. The CDR3 runs 14 residues. V was clipped by 6 bases and J by 0 bases, with 11 bases between them. The chain's CDR3 is CASSQTDMNTEAFF. The DNA of the CDR3 is TGTGCCAGCAGCCAGACAGACATGAACACTGAAGCTTTCTTT.

J is TRBJ1-3 and V is TRBV4-1; TRBD1 is a possible D gene (6 bases). CDR1 and CDR2 (germline): MGHRA, YSYEKL. V lost 1 base to trimming and J lost 4 bases, with 20 bases between them. The CDR3 consists of 18 residues. The CDR3 bases are TGCGCCAGCAGCCAAGGAGGAGAGGGGGGGGCAAACGGAAACACCATATATTTT. Residues: CASSQGGEGGANGNTIYF.

This clone has only one observation. The chain links TRBV28 to TRBJ1-1; 8 nucleotides align to TRBD1. Germline values: CDR1 MDHEN, CDR2 SYDVKM. The CDR3 spans 15 residues. The V segment lost 5 bases and the J segment 1 base; nucleotides outside the gene matches: 6. CDR3 sequence reads: CASSPPGQANTEAFF. The CDR3 DNA reads TGTGCCAGCAGTCCCCCGGGACAGGCGAACACTGAAGCTTTCTTT.